Listed below are T cell receptor beta chains from one sample, sequenced in a study of blood T cell repertoires in COVID-19. Clones were sequenced by immunoSEQ multiplex PCR, and TCRdb holds only the in-frame ones, with some missing. The sample lists tens of thousands of clones; 83% were seen once. Sequenced: peripheral blood. The receptors were gathered from a man aged 25-45 years with COVID-19, enrolled during active disease. Both conserved end residues are part of each CDR3. D genes are given only for firm matches. Expanded clones are given a class, and other clones once, few, many or no size at all.

j_gene: TRBJ1-2; v_gene: TRBV28; abundance: .; d_gene: .; CDR3aa: CASSGGDGYGYTF
j_gene: TRBJ2-1; v_gene: TRBV10-3; abundance: .; d_gene: TRBD2; CDR3aa: CAIRASGYNEQFF
j_gene: TRBJ2-1; v_gene: TRBV30; abundance: .; d_gene: .; CDR3aa: CAWSVQPVNEQFF
j_gene: TRBJ1-5; v_gene: TRBV28; abundance: .; d_gene: .; CDR3aa: CASRQGINQPQHF
j_gene: TRBJ1-1; v_gene: TRBV29-1; abundance: few; d_gene: .; CDR3aa: CSVGLNTEAFF
j_gene: TRBJ2-2; v_gene: TRBV7-9; abundance: .; d_gene: TRBD2; CDR3aa: CASSLGGSGTDTGELFF
j_gene: TRBJ1-3; v_gene: TRBV19; abundance: few; d_gene: TRBD1; CDR3aa: CASGTGPLWTIYF
j_gene: TRBJ2-7; v_gene: TRBV7-2; abundance: .; d_gene: .; CDR3aa: CASSRLESSYEQYF
j_gene: TRBJ2-3; v_gene: TRBV18; abundance: .; d_gene: .; CDR3aa: CASSPGTDTQYF
j_gene: TRBJ1-3; v_gene: TRBV28; abundance: few; d_gene: .; CDR3aa: CASSFGGNSGNTIYF
j_gene: TRBJ2-5; v_gene: TRBV3-1/TRBV3-2; abundance: .; d_gene: TRBD2; CDR3aa: CASSRRTSGSRETQYF
j_gene: TRBJ2-1; v_gene: TRBV5-8; abundance: .; d_gene: .; CDR3aa: CASSLRTLAVPYNEQFF
j_gene: TRBJ2-2; v_gene: TRBV7-2; abundance: .; d_gene: .; CDR3aa: CASSVRNTGELFF
j_gene: TRBJ2-2; v_gene: TRBV2; abundance: once; d_gene: .; CDR3aa: CASTLGRNTGELFF
j_gene: TRBJ2-1; v_gene: TRBV11-3; abundance: .; d_gene: TRBD1; CDR3aa: CASSLGTDSVEEQFF
j_gene: TRBJ2-1; v_gene: TRBV10-1; abundance: .; d_gene: TRBD2; CDR3aa: CASSPGTSGRWNEQFF
j_gene: TRBJ2-1; v_gene: TRBV5-4; abundance: .; d_gene: .; CDR3aa: CASSLARSGLGYNEQFF
j_gene: TRBJ1-3; v_gene: TRBV29-1; abundance: .; d_gene: .; CDR3aa: CSVEGDLVLGNTIYF
j_gene: TRBJ2-1; v_gene: TRBV7-3; abundance: .; d_gene: .; CDR3aa: CASSLMGREQFF
j_gene: TRBJ1-1; v_gene: TRBV2; abundance: .; d_gene: .; CDR3aa: CASSDYTSEAFF
j_gene: TRBJ1-1; v_gene: TRBV27; abundance: .; d_gene: TRBD1; CDR3aa: CASSPRDRGNTEAFF
j_gene: TRBJ2-1; v_gene: TRBV10-2; abundance: once; d_gene: .; CDR3aa: CASSARLEGQYNEQFF
j_gene: TRBJ1-2; v_gene: TRBV28; abundance: .; d_gene: .; CDR3aa: CASSLLKTGYGYTF
j_gene: TRBJ2-7; v_gene: TRBV30; abundance: .; d_gene: TRBD1; CDR3aa: CAWSVSTGNEQYF
j_gene: TRBJ2-1; v_gene: TRBV4-1; abundance: .; d_gene: .; CDR3aa: CASSHSSSYNEQFF
j_gene: TRBJ1-1; v_gene: TRBV5-1; abundance: few; d_gene: TRBD1; CDR3aa: CASSLAAGGTNTEAFF
j_gene: TRBJ2-7; v_gene: TRBV7-2; abundance: .; d_gene: .; CDR3aa: CASSPRYIDEQYF
j_gene: TRBJ1-1; v_gene: TRBV7-8; abundance: .; d_gene: .; CDR3aa: CASSLGVGVEAFF
j_gene: TRBJ2-1; v_gene: TRBV11-2; abundance: .; d_gene: .; CDR3aa: CASSPGGGGHNEQFF